This T cell receptor (beta chain) was observed in a study of cytomegalovirus exposure and HLA in healthy donors. This PCR relied on a set of 60 Vbeta primers and 13 Jbeta primers. Method: immunoSEQ multiplex PCR; TCRdb's copy keeps in-frame clones and lacks some. The profile shows fewer than 250,000 clones, around 79% of them singletons. While unrecorded immune exposures were likely, the donors were nominally healthy when sampled. The germline CDR1 and CDR2 sequences are GTSNPN and SVGIG (reference sequence). CDR3 size: 15 residues. Trimming took off 3 bases at V and 7 bases at J, with 16 bases between the two ends. This clone has only one observation.

The sample comprised PBMCs. This TCR was recovered from a man aged 18 to 29 in good health and CMV-seronegative. The V gene is TRBV30, the J gene TRBJ1-6; weak D call: TRBD1 (6 bases). In DNA form, the CDR3 reads TGTGCCTGGAGGGAGACAGGACCCAAGAATTCACCCCTCCACTTT. It translates to CAWRETGPKNSPLHF.